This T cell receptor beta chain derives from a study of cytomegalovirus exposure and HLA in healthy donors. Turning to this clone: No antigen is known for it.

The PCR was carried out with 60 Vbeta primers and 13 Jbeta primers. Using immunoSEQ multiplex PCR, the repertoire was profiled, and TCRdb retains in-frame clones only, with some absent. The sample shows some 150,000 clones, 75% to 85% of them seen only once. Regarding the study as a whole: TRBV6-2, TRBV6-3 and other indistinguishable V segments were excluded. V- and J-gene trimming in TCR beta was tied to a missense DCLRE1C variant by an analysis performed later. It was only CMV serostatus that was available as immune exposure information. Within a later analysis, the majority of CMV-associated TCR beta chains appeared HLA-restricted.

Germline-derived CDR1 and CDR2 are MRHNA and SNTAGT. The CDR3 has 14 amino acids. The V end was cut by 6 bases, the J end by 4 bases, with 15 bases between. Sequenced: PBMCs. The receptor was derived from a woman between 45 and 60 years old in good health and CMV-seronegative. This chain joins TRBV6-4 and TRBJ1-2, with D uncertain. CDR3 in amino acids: CASSPGSLSYGYTF. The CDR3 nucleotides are TGTGCCAGCAGCCCCGGGAGCCTATCCTATGGCTACACCTTC.